This TCR beta chain was identified in a study of siplizumab effects on memory and regulatory T cells. The sample holds a few counts of this clone. Its target is not known. CDR1 is PRHDT and CDR2 is FYEKMQ in the germline V gene (reference sequence). CDR3 size: 12 residues. V lost 5 bases to trimming and J lost 9 bases, with 11 bases between them. The assay looked at some 100,000 TCR templates in each sample. TCRdb keeps only in-frame clones here, not all; method: immunoSEQ multiplex PCR. The table has 56,000 or so clones, about 98% seen once. Study-wide results and caveats: Siplizumab led to significantly less abundant alloreactive sequences that could be traced back to unstimulated CD4+ memory cells. Greater diversity than memory cells seemed evident in naive T cells, which also appeared to be major alloresponse contributors. There was no confirmation of the suppressive function of proliferating Tregs from siplizumab cultures.

The sequence derives from a human donor in good health. The V call is TRBV13, the J call TRBJ1-3; D gene unclear. The specimen sequenced was naive CD8+ T cells sorted from blood. Here the CDR3 DNA reads TGTGCCAGCAGCCCCGGGCGGGGCACCATATATTTT. It is translated as CASSPGRGTIYF.